This TCR beta chain was sequenced for a study of blood T cell repertoires in COVID-19. The data were produced by immunoSEQ multiplex PCR, yet TCRdb's version contains in-frame clones alone and is incomplete. The sample has around 120,000 clones, about 90% seen once. The V gene's germline CDR1 is MNHEY and CDR2 SVGAGI. Trimming took off 7 bases at V and 4 bases at J, with 11 bases between the two ends. The CDR3 contains 14 residues. Sequencing was carried out using peripheral blood. The TCR was taken from a woman in her 70s with acute or convalescent COVID-19. J is TRBJ1-6 and V is TRBV6-5, with D maybe TRBD1 (5 bases). The CDR3 reads CASTLGGYNSPLHF. The CDR3, as DNA: TGTGCCAGCACCCTGGGGGGTTATAATTCACCCCTCCACTTT.